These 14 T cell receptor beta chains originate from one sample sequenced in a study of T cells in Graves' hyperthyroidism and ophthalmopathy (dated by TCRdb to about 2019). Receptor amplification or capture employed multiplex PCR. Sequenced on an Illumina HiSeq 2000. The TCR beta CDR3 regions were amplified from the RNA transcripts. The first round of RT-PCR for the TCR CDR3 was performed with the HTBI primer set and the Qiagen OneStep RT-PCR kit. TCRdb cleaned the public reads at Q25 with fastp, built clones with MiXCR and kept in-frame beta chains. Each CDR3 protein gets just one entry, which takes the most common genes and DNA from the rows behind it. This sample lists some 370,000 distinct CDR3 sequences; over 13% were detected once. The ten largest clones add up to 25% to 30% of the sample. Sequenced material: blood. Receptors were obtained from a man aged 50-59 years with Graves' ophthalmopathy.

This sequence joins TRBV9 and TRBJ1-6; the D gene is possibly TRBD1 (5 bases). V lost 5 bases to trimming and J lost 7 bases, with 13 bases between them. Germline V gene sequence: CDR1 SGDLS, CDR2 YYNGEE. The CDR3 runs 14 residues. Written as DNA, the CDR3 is TGTGCCAGCAGTGCCGACAGCACCAATTCACCCCTCCACTTT. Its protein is CASSADSTNSPLHF.

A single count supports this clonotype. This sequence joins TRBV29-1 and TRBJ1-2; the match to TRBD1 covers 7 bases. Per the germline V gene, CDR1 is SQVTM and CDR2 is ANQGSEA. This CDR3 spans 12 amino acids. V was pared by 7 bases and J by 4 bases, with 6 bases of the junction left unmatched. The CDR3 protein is CSGRQGGYGYTF. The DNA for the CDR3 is TGCAGCGGCCGACAGGGTGGCTATGGCTACACCTTC.

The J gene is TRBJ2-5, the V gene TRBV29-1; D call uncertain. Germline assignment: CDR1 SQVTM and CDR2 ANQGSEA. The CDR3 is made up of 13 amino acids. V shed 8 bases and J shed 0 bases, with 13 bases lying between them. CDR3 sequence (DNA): TGCAGCCTTACACACCCGTACCAAGAGACCCAGTACTTC. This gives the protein CSLTHPYQETQYF.

The CDR3 loop is CASSLKGPWNTEAFF. Written as DNA, the CDR3 is TGTGCCAGCAGCTTAAAGGGGCCGTGGAACACTGAAGCTTTCTTT. This chain links TRBV5-6 with TRBJ1-1, with D perhaps TRBD1 (5 bases). The CDR3 sequence is 15 residues long. The germline CDR1 and CDR2 sequences are SGHDT and YYEEEE. Deletions cut 2 bases from V and 1 base from J, with 12 bases between.

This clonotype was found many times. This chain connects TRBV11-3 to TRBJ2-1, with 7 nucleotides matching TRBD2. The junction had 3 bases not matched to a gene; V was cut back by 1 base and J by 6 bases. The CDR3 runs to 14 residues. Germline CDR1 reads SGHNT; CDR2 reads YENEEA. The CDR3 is CASSLAGGSNEQFF. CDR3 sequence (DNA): TGTGCCAGCAGCTTAGCCGGCGGGAGCAATGAGCAGTTCTTC.

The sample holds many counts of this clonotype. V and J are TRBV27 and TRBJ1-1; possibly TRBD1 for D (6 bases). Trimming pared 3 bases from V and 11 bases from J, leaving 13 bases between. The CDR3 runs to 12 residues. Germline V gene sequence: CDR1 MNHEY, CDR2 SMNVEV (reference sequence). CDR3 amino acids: CASSFSGGRAFF. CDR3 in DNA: TGTGCCAGCAGTTTTTCGGGGGGGCGTGCTTTCTTT.

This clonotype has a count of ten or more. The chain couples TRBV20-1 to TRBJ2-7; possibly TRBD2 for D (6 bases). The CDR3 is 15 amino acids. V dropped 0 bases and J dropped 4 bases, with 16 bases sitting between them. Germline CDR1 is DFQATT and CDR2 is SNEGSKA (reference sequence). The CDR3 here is CSARDLARLGYEQYF. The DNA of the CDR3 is TGCAGTGCTAGAGATCTAGCGAGGTTGGGGTACGAGCAGTACTTC.

The CDR3 nucleotides read TGTGCCAGCAGTGACCCCGGGACAGGGGTTCCCTACGAGCAGTACTTC. Its protein product is CASSDPGTGVPYEQYF. The chain combines TRBV6-1 with TRBJ2-7, with 10 positions matching TRBD1. Germline values: CDR1 MNHNS, CDR2 SASEGT. The CDR3 is made up of 16 amino acids. The J segment lost 2 bases and the V segment lost 3 bases, leaving 7 bases of the junction unmatched.

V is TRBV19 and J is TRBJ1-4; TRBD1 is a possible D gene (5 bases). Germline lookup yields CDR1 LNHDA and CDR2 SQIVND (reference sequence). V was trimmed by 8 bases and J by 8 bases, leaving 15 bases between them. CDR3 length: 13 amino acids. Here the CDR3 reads CASSDSGWEKLFF. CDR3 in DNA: TGTGCCAGTTCCGACAGTGGATGGGAAAAACTGTTTTTT. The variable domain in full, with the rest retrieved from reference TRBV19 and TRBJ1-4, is DGGITQSPKYLFRKEGQNVTLSCEQNLNHDAMYWYRQDPGQGLRLIYYSQIVNDFQKGDIAEGYSVSREKKESFPLTVTSAQKNPTAFYLCASSDSGWEKLFFGSGTQLSVL.

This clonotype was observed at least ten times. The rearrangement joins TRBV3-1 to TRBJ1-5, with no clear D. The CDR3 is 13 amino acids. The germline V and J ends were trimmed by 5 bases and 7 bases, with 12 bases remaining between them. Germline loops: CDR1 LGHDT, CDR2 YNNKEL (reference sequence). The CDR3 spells CASSDLGSQPQHF. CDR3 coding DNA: TGTGCCAGCAGCGATCTCGGGTCCCAGCCCCAGCATTTT. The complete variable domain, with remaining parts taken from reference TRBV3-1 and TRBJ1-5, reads DTAVSQTPKYLVTQMGNDKSIKCEQNLGHDTMYWYKQDSKKFLKIMFSYNNKELIINETVPNRFSPKSPDKAHLNLHINSLELGDSAVYFCASSDLGSQPQHFGDGTRLSIL.

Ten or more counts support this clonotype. CDR3 nucleotide sequence: TGTGCCAGCAGCTCCACGTCGTCGGGCTATGGCTACACCTTC. Translation: CASSSTSSGYGYTF. The genes are TRBV7-6 and TRBJ1-2, with D unresolved. CDR1 is SGHVS, CDR2 FNYEAQ, per germline. CDR3 size: 14 residues. Trimming cost V 4 bases and J 4 bases, with 13 bases left between them.

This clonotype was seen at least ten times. The chain's CDR3 is CASSPDGRAEQFF. The CDR3 DNA reads as TGTGCCAGCAGCCCCGACGGGAGGGCTGAGCAGTTCTTC. The chain employs TRBV3-1 and TRBJ2-1; 8 bases are a match to TRBD2. The length of the CDR3 is 13 residues. Germline V gives CDR1 LGHDT, CDR2 YNNKEL (reference sequence). Unmatched junction bases numbered 5, after V lost 4 bases and J lost 9 bases.

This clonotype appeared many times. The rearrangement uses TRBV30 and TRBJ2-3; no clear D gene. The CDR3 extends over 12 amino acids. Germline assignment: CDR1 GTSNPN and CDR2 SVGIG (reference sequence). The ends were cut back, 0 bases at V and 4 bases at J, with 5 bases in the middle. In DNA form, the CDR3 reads TGTGCCTGGAGTGTAAACCCAGATACGCAGTATTTT. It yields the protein CAWSVNPDTQYF.

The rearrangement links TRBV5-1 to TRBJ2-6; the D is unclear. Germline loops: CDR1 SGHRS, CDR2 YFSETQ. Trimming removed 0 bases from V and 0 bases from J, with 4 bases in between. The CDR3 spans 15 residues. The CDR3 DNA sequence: TGCGCCAGCAGCTTGGAACTCTCTGGGGCCAACGTCCTGACTTTC. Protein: CASSLELSGANVLTF.